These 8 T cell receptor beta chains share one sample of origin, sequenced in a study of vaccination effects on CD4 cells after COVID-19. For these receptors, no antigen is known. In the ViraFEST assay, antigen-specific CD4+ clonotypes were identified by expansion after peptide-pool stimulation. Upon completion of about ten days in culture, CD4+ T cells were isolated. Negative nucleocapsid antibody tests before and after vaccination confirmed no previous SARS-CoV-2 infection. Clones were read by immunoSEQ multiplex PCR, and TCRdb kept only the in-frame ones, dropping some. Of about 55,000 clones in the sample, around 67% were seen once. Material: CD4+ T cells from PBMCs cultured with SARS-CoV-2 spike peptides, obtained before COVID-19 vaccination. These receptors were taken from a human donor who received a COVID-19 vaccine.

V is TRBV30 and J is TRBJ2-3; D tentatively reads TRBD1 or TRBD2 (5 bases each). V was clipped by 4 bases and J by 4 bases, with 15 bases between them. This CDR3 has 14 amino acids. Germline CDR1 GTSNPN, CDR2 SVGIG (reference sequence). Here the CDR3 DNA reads TGTGCCTGGAATCGACTCGGGGCCGCAGATACGCAGTATTTT. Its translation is CAWNRLGAADTQYF.

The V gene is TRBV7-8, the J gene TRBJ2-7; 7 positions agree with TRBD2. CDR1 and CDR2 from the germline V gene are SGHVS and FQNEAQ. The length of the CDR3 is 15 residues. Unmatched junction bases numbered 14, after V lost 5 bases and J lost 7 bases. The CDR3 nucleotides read TGTGCCAGCAGCCGAGGAATAGCGGGTCCTGGGGAGCAGTACTTC. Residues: CASSRGIAGPGEQYF. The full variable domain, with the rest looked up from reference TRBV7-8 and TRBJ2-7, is GAGVSQSPRYKVAKRGQDVALRCDPISGHVSLFWYQQALGQGPEFLTYFQNEAQLDKSGLPSDRFFAERPEGSVSTLKIQRTQQEDSAVYLCASSRGIAGPGEQYFGPGTRLTVT.

As DNA, the CDR3 is TGTGCCAGCAGTCGGACAGGGGGCGGCTACGAGCAGTACTTC. Its protein product is CASSRTGGGYEQYF. The chain employs TRBV6-2 or TRBV6-3 and TRBJ2-7, with 11 bases matching TRBD1. Germline lookup yields CDR1 MNHEY and CDR2 SVGEGT. The CDR3 is 14 residues long. After removal of 5 bases from V and 3 bases from J, the junction contained 3 bases not matched to a gene.

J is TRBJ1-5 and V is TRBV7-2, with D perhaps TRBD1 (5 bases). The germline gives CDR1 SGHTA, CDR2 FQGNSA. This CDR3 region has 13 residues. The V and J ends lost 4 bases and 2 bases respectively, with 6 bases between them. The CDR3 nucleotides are TGTGCCAGCAGCTCGACAGGCAATCAGCCCCAGCATTTT. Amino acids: CASSSTGNQPQHF.

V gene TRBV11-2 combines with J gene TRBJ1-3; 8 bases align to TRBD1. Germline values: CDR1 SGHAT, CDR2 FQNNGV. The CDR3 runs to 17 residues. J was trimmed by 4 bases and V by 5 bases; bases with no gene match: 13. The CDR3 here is CASSRQPQGAKGNTIYF. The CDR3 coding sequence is TGTGCCAGCAGCCGTCAGCCCCAGGGGGCGAAGGGAAACACCATATATTTT.

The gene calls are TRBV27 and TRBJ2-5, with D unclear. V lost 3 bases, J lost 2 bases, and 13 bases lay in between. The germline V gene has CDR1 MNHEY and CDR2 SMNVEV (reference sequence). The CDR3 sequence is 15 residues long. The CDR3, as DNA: TGTGCCAGCAGTTTTCGGTACGGGCCACAAGAGACCCAGTACTTC. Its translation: CASSFRYGPQETQYF.

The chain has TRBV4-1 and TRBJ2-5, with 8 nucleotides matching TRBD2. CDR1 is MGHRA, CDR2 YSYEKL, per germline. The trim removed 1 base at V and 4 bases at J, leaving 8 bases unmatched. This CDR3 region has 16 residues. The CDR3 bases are TGCGCCAGCAGCCAAGGAGGGCGGGGGGCCGGAGAGACCCAGTACTTC. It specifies CASSQGGRGAGETQYF.

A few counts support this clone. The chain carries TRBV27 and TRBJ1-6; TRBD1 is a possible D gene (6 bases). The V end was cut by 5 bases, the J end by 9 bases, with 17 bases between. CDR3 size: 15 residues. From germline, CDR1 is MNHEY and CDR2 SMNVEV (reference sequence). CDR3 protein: CASSAGAGWGSPLHF. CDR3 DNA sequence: TGTGCCAGCAGTGCAGGGGCTGGGTGGGGTTCACCCCTCCACTTT.